This TCR beta chain was found in a study of T cell responses to AZD1222 COVID-19 vaccine. Sequenced by immunoSEQ multiplex PCR; TCRdb stores in-frame clones only, minus some. The sample holds about 150,000 clones, about nine tenths seen once. Regarding the study as a whole: Following two doses of AZD1222, Spike-specific TCR breadth and depth rose. Unmutated regions of variants are reportedly targeted by nearly half of spike-specific TCRs. Without day 14 samples, only post-peak T cell repertoires were studied. White British people made up most donors, females outnumbered males, and clonal diversity was possibly underestimated.

The CDR3 loop spans 15 amino acids. Trimming removed 6 bases at V and 3 bases at J, with 17 bases between. Germline assignment: CDR1 KGHSH and CDR2 LQKENI. About this clone: Its matching antigen is unknown.

The V gene is TRBV18, the J gene TRBJ1-1; D may be TRBD1 (6 bases). The sequences come from peripheral blood, collected on day 0 of AZD1222 vaccination. The clonotype comes from an adult in good health. CDR3 nucleotide sequence: TGTGCCAGCTCGTTAAGGGACACCGGGGACACTGAAGCTTTCTTT. It translates to CASSLRDTGDTEAFF. The complete variable domain, with remaining parts taken from reference TRBV18 and TRBJ1-1, reads NAGVMQNPRHLVRRRGQEARLRCSPMKGHSHVYWYRQLPEEGLKFMVYLQKENIIDESGMPKERFSAEFPKEGPSILRIQQVVRGDSAAYFCASSLRDTGDTEAFFGQGTRLTVV.